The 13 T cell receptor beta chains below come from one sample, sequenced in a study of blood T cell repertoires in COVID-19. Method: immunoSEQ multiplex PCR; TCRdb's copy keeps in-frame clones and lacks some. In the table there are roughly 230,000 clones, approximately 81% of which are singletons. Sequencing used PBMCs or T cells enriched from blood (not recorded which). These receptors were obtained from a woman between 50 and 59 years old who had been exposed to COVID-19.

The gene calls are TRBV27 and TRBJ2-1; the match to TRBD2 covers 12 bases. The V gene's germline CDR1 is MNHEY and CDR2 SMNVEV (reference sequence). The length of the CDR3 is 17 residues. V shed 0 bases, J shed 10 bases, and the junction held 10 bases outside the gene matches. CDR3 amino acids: CASSLSPGLAGYREQFF. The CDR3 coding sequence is TGTGCCAGCAGTTTATCCCCCGGACTAGCGGGGTACAGAGAGCAGTTCTTC.

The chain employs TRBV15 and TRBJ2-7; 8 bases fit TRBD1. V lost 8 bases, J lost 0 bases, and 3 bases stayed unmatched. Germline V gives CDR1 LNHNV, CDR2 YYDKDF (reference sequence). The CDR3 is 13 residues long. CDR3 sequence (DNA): TGTGCCACCGGGGACAGGCTCTCCTACGAGCAGTACTTC. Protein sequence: CATGDRLSYEQYF.

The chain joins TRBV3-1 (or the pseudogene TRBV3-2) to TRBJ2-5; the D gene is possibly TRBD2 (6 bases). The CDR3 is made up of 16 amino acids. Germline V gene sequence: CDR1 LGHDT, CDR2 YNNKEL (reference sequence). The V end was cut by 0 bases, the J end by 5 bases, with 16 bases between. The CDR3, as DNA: TGTGCCAGCAGCCAAGACATGGGGACTTTATACGAGACCCAGTACTTC. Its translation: CASSQDMGTLYETQYF.

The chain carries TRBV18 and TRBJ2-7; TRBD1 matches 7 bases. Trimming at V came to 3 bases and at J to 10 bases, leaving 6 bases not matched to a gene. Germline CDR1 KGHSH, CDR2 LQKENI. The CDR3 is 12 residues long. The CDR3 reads CASSPPGGQQYF. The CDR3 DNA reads TGTGCCAGCTCACCCCCAGGGGGTCAACAGTACTTC.

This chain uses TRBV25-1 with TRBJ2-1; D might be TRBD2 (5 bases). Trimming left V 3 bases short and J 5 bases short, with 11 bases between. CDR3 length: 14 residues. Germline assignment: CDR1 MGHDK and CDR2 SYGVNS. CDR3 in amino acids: CASSDPRDNNEQFF. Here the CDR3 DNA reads TGTGCCAGCAGTGACCCCCGGGATAACAATGAGCAGTTCTTC.

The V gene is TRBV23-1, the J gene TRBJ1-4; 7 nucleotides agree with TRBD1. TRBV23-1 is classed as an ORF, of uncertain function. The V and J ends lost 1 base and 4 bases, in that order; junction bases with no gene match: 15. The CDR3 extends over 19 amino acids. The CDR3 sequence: CASSQCEISSGQYNEKLFF. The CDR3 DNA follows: TGCGCCAGCAGTCAATGCGAGATTTCTTCGGGACAGTATAATGAAAAACTGTTTTTT.

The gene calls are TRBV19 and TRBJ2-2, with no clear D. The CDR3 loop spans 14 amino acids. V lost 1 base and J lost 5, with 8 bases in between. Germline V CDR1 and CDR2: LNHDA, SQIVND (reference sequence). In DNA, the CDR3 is TGTGCCAGTAGTATAGTGGCGGAGACCGGGGAGCTGTTTTTT. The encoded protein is CASSIVAETGELFF.

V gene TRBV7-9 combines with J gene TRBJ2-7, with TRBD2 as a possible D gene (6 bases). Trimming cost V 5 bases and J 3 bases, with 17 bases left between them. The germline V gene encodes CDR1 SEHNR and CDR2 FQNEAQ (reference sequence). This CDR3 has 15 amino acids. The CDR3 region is CASSQEGGASYEQYF. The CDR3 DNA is TGTGCCAGCAGCCAAGAGGGCGGGGCAAGCTACGAGCAGTACTTC.

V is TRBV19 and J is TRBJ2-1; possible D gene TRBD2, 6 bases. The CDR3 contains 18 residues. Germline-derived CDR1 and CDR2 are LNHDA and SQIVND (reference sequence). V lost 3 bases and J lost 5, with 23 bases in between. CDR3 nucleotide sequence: TGTGCCAGTAGTATTTACTTTGGAGGGGCAGGGCGACACAATGAGCAGTTCTTC. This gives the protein CASSIYFGGAGRHNEQFF. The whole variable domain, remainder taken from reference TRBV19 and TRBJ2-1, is DGGITQSPKYLFRKEGQNVTLSCEQNLNHDAMYWYRQDPGQGLRLIYYSQIVNDFQKGDIAEGYSVSREKKESFPLTVTSAQKNPTAFYLCASSIYFGGAGRHNEQFFGPGTRLTVL.

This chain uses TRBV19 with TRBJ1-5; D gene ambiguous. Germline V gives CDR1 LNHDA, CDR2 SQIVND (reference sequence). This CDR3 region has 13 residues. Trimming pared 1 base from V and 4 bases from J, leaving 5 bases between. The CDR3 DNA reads TGTGCCAGTAGTATAGGTATGAATCAGCCCCAGCATTTT. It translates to CASSIGMNQPQHF.

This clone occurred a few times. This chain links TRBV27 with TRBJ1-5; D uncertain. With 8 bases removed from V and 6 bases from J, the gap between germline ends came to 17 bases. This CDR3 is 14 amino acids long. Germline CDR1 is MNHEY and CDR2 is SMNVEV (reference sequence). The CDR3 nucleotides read TGTGCCAGCTATCTGAGATCGGGTAGTCAGCCCCAGCATTTT. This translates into CASYLRSGSQPQHF.

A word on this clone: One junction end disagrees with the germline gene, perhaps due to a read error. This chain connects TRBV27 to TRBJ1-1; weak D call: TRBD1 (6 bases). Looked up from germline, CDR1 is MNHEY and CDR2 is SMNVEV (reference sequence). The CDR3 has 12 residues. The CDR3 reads CASSFPGGRQRF. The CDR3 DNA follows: TGTGCCAGCAGTTTCCCCGGGGGGCGGCAGCGATTT.

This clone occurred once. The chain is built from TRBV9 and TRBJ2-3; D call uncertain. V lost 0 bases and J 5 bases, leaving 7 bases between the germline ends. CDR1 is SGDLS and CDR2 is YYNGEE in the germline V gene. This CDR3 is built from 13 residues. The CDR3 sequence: CASSVEGVDTQYF. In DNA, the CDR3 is TGTGCCAGCAGCGTAGAAGGAGTAGATACGCAGTATTTT. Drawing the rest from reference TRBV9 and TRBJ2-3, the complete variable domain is DSGVTQTPKHLITATGQRVTLRCSPRSGDLSVYWYQQSLDQGLQFLIQYYNGEERAKGNILERFSAQQFPDLHSELNLSSLELGDSALYFCASSVEGVDTQYFGPGTRLTVL.